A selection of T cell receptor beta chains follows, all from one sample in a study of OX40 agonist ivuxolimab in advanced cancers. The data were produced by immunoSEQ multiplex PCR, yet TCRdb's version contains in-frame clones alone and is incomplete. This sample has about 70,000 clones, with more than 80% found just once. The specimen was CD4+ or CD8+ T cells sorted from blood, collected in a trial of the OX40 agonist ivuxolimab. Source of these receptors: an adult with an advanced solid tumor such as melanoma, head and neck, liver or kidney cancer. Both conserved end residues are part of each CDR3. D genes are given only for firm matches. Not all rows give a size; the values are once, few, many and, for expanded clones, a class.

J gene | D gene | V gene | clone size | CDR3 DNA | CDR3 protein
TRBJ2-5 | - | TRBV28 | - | TGTGCCAGCAGTTTAGGGCAGTTGAGGACCCAGTACTTC | CASSLGQLRTQYF
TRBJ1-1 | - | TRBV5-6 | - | TGTGCCAGCATAGGGCAGGTGAACACTGAAGCTTTCTTT | CASIGQVNTEAFF
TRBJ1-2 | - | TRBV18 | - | TGTGCCAGCTCACCACCGCGATCGCAGGGCTTCCATGGCTACACCTTC | CASSPPRSQGFHGYTF
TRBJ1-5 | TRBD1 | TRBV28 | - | TGTGCCAGCATCCCGGGGGGGACAGCCAATCAGCCCCAGCATTTT | CASIPGGTANQPQHF
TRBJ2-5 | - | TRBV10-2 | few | TGCGCCAGCAGTGTCCAAGAGACCCAGTACTTC | CASSVQETQYF
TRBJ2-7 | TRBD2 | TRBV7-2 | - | TGTGCCAGCAGCCTGGGACTAGCGGGGATCGAGCAGTACTTC | CASSLGLAGIEQYF
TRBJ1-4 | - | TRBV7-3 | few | TGTGCCAGCAGTCAGGGAGGCGGTGAAAAACTGTTTTTT | CASSQGGGEKLFF
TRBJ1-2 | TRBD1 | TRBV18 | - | TGTGCCAGCTCACCGGGACAGGGTGGTGGCTACACCTTC | CASSPGQGGGYTF
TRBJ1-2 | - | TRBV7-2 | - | TGTGCCAGCAGCGCAGGACATTTCAACTATGGCTACACCTTC | CASSAGHFNYGYTF
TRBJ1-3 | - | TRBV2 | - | TGTGCCAGCAGTTACACTACAAGTGGAAACACCATATATTTT | CASSYTTSGNTIYF